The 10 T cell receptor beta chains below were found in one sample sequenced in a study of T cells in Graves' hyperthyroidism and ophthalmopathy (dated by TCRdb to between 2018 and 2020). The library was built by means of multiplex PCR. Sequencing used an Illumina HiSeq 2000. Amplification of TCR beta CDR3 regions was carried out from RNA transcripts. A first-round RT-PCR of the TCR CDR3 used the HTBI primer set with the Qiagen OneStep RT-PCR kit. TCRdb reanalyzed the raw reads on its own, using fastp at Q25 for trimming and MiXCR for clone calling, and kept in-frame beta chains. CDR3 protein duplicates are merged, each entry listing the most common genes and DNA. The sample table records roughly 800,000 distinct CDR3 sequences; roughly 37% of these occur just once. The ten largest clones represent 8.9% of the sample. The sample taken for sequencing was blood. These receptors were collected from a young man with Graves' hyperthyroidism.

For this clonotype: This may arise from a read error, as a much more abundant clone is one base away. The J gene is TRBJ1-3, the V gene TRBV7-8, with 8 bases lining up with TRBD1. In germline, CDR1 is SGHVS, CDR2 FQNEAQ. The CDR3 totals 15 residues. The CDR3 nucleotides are TGTGCCAGCAGCTTAAGGGACAGGAGGGGAAACACCATGTATTTT. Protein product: CASSLRDRRGNTMYF.

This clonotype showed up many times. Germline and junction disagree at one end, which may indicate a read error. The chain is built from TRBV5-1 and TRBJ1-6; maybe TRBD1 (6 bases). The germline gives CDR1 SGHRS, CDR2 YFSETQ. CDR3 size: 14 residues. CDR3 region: CASSLGQNNSPLHF. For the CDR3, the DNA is TGTGCCAGCAGCTTAGGACAGAATAATTCACCCCTCCACTTT.

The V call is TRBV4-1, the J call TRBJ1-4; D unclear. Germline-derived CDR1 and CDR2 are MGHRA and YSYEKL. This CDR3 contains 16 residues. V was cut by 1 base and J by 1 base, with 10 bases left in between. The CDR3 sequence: CASSQVSARTNEKLFF. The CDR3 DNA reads TGCGCCAGCAGCCAAGTGAGTGCCAGAACTAATGAAAAACTGTTTTTT.

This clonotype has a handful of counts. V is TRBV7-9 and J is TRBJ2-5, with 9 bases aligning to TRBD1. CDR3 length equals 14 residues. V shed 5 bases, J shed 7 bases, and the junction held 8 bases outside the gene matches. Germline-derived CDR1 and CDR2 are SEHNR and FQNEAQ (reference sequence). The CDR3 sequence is CASSRLGQGPTQYF. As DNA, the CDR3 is TGTGCCAGCAGCCGGCTGGGACAGGGCCCGACCCAGTACTTC.

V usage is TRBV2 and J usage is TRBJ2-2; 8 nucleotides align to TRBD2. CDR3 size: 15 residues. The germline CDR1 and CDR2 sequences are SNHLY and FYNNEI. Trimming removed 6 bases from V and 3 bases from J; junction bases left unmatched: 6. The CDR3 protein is CASSLRLAYTGELFF. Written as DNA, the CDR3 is TGTGCCAGCAGCTTACGACTAGCGTACACCGGGGAGCTGTTTTTT.

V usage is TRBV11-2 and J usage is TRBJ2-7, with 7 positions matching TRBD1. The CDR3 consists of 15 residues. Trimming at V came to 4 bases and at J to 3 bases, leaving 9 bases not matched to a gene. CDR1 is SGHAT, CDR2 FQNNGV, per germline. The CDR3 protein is CASSSLRQGYYEQYF. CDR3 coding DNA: TGTGCCAGCAGCTCCCTAAGACAGGGTTACTACGAGCAGTACTTC.

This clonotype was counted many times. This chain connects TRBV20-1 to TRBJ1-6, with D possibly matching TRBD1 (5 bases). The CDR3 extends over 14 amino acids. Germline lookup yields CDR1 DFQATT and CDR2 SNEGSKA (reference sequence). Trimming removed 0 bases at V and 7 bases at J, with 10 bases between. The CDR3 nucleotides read TGCAGTGCTAGAGAGAGGGGAGGGAATTCACCCCTCCACTTT. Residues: CSARERGGNSPLHF.

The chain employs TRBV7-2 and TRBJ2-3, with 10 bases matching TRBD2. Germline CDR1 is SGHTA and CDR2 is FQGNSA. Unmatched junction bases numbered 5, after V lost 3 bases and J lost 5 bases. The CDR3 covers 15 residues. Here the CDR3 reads CASSFLAGAKDTQYF. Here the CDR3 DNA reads TGTGCCAGCAGCTTCCTAGCGGGAGCGAAAGATACGCAGTATTTT.

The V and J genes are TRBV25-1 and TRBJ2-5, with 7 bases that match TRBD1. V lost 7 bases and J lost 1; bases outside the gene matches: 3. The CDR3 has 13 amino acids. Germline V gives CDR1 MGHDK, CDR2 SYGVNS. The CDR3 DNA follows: TGTGCCAGCAAGGGGGCAGCCCAAGAGACCCAGTACTTC. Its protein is CASKGAAQETQYF.

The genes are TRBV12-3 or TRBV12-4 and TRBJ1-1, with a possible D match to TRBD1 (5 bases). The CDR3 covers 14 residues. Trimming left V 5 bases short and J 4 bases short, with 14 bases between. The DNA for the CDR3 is TGTGCCAGCAGTACTTCAGGGTCTGGCACTGAAGCTTTCTTT. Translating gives CASSTSGSGTEAFF.